This paragraph reports one TCR beta chain. Its specific antigen is unknown. No base quality values were provided; no much bigger clone lies one nucleotide off. This sample stems from a study of vaccination effects on CD4 cells after COVID-19 (dated by TCRdb to 2021 to 2024). In the study overall: Across the study, the median time from the second dose to post-vaccine sampling was 72 days (range 14 to 241). In both COVID-19 convalescent patients and infection-naive vaccine recipients, the study compared SARS-CoV-2 spike-specific CD4+ TCR repertoires from before mRNA vaccination with those from after it. A total of 10 COVID-19 convalescent patients and 4 SARS-CoV-2-naive healthy vaccine recipients were included in the full study. Cultures from other donors in the study were sequenced using the Oncomine TCR Beta short-read assay on an Illumina iSeq 100. What the authors observed across the whole study: Among healthy vaccine recipients, nearly all vaccine-induced clones were SARS-CoV-2 mono-reactive, and only 1 of 255 was cross-reactive with common cold coronaviruses. Limitations of the study were the small number of convalescent patients and the absence of early post-infection timepoints. At late post-vaccination timepoints, both infection-induced and vaccine-induced clones showed marked clonal contraction, consistent with waning T cell responses.

Library generation was performed with the immunoSEQ multiplex PCR assay. DNA from the CD4+ T cells that had been cultured and isolated underwent TCR beta CDR3 sequencing. Under the source paper's analysis protocol: Non-productive TCR sequences were removed, reads were trimmed to the CDR3 region, and CDR3s of at least 7 amino acids were retained. Antigen-specific clonotypes were identified using the MANAFEST web app by comparison of expansion in peptide wells against reference cultures. Positive clones required FDR<0.05 expansion versus reference and all other wells, odds ratio above 5, and frequency above 0.1% in two replicate wells. A clonotype was defined as cross-reactive if the clonotype was significantly expanded both in SARS-CoV-2 spike wells and in at least one common cold coronavirus spike condition. Using the stringdist R package, CDR3 similarity was measured by Levenshtein distance, and unrooted trees were constructed with ape in R 3.6.1. TCRdb took over this immuneACCESS table, retaining in-frame rearrangements with V and J assigned. Such tables are incomplete; in checked studies, under half of the missing clones stem from an unresolved V gene, and the remainder is unexplained. V, J and clone size reflect that table, while D and trimming were determined from the DNA. The sample records 30,000 to 45,000 clones, approximately 84% of which are singletons. The top ten clones comprise 2% of the sample.

To identify antigen-specific CD4+ T cell clonotypes by their expansion, the ViraFEST assay first stimulated PBMC with viral peptide pools and then applied TCR sequencing. After more than 9 days of culture, CD4+ T cells were isolated with the EasySep CD4+ T cell isolation kit. Two doses of either the BNT162b2 or the mRNA-1273 mRNA SARS-CoV-2 vaccine were administered to participants. Negative nucleocapsid antibody results before and after vaccination confirmed that the healthy vaccine recipients had no prior SARS-CoV-2 infection. Approximately 2 million PBMC per well were cultured in IMDM with about 4.8% human AB serum, 9 to 10 IU/ml IL-2 and gentamicin, plus 10 ug/ml peptides. Half of the culture medium was replaced with fresh IL-2-containing medium on days 3 and 7. Unless noted otherwise, every peptide stimulation condition was cultured in triplicate wells. PBMC were separated from whole blood using Ficoll-Paque Plus gradient centrifugation and were then either cryopreserved at -140C or used fresh. Overlapping peptide pools spanned the spike proteins of SARS-CoV-2 and the common cold coronaviruses HCoV-NL63, HCoV-OC43 and HCoV-229E. The QIAamp micro DNA kit was used to extract genomic DNA from the cultured CD4+ T cells.

Cut back by 3 bases and 0 bases, the V and J ends lie 15 bases apart. There are 17 amino acids in the CDR3, from cysteine to phenylalanine inclusive. This entry keeps only the CDR3 DNA: 51 bases, framed from base 1. CDR1 and CDR2, looked up from the germline V gene, are SGHRS and YFSETQ. This receptor chain uses TRBV5-1 and TRBJ1-4; a tentative D call is TRBD1 (5 bases match). The specimen was CD4+ T cells from PBMCs cultured with HCoV-NL63 spike peptides, collected after COVID-19 vaccination. Explained via the paper, the cell subset or site label denotes: HCoV-NL63 spike overlapping peptide pool stimulation. This TCR came from a human donor who received a COVID-19 vaccine. Some clones in this sample may be carry-over from other donors' samples. The CDR3: CASSWGSGYATNEKLFF. DNA sequence: TGCGCCAGCAGCTGGGGATCAGGGTACGCAACTAATGAAAAACTGTTTTTT.